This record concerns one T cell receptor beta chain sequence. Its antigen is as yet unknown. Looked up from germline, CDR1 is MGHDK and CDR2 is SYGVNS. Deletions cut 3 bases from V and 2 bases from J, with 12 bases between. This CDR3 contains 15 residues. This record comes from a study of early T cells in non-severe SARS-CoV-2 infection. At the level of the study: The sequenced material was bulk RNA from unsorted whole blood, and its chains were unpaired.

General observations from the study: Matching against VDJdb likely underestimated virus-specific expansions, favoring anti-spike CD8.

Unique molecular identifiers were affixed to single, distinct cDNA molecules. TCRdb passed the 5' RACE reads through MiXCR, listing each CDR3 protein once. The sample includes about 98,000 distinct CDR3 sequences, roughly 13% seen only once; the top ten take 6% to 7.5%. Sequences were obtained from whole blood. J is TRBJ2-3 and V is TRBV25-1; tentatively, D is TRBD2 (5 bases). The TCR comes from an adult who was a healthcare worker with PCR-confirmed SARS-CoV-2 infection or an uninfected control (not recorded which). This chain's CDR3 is CASSDARLNTDTQYF. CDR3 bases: TGTGCCAGCAGTGACGCACGACTAAACACAGATACGCAGTATTTT.